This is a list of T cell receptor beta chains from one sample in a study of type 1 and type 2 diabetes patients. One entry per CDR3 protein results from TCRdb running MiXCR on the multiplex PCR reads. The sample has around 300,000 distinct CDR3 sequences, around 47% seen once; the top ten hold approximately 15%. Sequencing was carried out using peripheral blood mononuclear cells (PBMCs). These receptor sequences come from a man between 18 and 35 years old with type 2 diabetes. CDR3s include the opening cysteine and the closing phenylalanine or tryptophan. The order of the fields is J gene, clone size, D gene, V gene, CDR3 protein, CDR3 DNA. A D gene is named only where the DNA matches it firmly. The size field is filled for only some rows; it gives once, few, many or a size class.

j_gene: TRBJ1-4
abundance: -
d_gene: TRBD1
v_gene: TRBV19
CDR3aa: CAWKAGGSANEKLFF
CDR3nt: TGTGCCTGGAAGGCAGGGGGCTCGGCTAATGAAAAACTGTTTTTT

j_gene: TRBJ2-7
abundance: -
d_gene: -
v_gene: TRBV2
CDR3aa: CASSETRIYEQYF
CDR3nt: TGTGCCAGCAGTGAAACTCGCATCTACGAGCAGTACTTC

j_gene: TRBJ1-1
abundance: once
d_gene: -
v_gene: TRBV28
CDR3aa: CASSLTHQFEAFF
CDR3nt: TGTGCCAGCAGCTTAACTCACCAGTTTGAAGCTTTCTTT

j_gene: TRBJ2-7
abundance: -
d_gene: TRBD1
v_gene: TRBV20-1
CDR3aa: CSARSGQGPYEQYF
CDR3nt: TGCAGTGCTAGATCGGGACAGGGACCCTACGAGCAGTACTTC

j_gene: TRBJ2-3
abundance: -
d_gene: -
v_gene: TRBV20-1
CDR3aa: CSARGRGRGTQYF
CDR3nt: TGCAGTGCTAGAGGGCGGGGACGGGGGACGCAGTATTTT

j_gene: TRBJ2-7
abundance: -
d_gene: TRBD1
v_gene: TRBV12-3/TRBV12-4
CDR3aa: CASSPTGGGDEQYF
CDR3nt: TGTGCCAGCAGTCCTACAGGGGGTGGCGACGAGCAGTACTTC

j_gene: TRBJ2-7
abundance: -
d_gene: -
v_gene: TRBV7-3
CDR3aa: CASSLGQHAYEQYF
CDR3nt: TGTGCCAGCAGCTTAGGCCAGCACGCCTACGAGCAGTACTTC

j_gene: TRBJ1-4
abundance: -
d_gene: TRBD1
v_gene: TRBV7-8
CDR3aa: CASTRGQGGEKLFF
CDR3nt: TGTGCCAGCACTCGGGGACAGGGAGGCGAAAAACTGTTTTTT

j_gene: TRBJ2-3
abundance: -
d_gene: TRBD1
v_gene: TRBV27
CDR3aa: CASSSGQGTTDTQYF
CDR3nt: TGTGCCAGCAGCTCAGGACAGGGGACCACAGATACGCAGTATTTT

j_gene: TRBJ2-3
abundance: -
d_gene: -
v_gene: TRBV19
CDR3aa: CASSIWDTQYF
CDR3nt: TGTGCCAGTAGTATTTGGGATACGCAGTATTTT

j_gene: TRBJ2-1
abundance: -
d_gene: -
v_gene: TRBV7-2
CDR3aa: CASSSPAEYNEQFF
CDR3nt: TGTGCCAGCAGCTCTCCGGCTGAGTACAATGAGCAGTTCTTC

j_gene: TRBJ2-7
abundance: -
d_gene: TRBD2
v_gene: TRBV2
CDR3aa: CASSYGTSGSGEQYF
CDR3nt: TGTGCCAGCAGCTACGGGACTAGCGGGAGTGGTGAGCAGTACTTC

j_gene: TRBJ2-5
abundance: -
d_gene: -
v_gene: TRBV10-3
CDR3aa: CAISDSATGTQTQYF
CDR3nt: TGTGCCATCAGTGATTCGGCTACAGGGACGCAGACCCAGTACTTC

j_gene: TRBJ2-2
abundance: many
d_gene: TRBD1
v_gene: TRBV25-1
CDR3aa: CASSALSGTGANTGELFF
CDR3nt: TGTGCCAGCAGTGCCCTATCCGGGACAGGGGCGAACACCGGGGAGCTGTTTTTT

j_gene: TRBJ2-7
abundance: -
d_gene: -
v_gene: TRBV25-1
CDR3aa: CASSLFARPYEQYF
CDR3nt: TGTGCCAGCAGTTTATTTGCCAGACCCTACGAGCAGTACTTC

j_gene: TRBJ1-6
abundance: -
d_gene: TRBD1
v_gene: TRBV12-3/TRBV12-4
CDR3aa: CASSPLDRRGSPLHF
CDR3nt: TGTGCCAGCAGCCCCTTGGACAGGAGGGGCTCACCCCTCCACTTT

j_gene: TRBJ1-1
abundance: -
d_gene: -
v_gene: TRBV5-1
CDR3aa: CASSITGTTEAFF
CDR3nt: TGCGCCAGCAGCATAACCGGGACAACTGAAGCTTTCTTT

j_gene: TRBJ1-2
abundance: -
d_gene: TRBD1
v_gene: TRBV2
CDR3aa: CASRGTGGYTF
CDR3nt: TGTGCCAGCAGGGGGACAGGCGGCTACACCTTC

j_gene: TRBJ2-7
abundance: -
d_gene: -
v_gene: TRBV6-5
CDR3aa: CASSPGATYEQYF
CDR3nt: TGTGCCAGCAGCCCGGGGGCTACCTACGAGCAGTACTTC

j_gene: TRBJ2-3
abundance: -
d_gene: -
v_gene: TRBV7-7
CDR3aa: CASSLEGGSDTQYF
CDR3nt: TGTGCTAGCAGCTTAGAAGGAGGCTCAGATACGCAGTATTTT

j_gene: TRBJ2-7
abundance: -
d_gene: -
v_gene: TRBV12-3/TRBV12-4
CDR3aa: CASSEQKREQYF
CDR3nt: TGTGCCAGCAGTGAACAGAAAAGGGAGCAGTACTTC

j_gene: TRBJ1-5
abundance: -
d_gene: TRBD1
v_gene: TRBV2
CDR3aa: CASRADRASWQPQHF
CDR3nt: TGTGCCAGCAGGGCCGACAGGGCGAGTTGGCAGCCCCAGCATTTT

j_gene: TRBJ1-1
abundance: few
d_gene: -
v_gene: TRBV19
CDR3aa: CASRGVKDTEAFF
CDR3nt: TGTGCCAGTAGGGGAGTTAAGGACACTGAAGCTTTCTTT

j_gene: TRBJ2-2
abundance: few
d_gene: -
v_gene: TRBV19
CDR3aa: CASRDGAGPYTGELFF
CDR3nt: TGTGCCAGTAGGGACGGGGCGGGTCCGTACACCGGGGAGCTGTTTTTT

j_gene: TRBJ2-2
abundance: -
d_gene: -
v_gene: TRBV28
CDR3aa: CASSFLASLQAGELFF
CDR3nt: TGTGCCAGCAGTTTTTTGGCCAGCCTGCAAGCCGGGGAGCTGTTTTTT

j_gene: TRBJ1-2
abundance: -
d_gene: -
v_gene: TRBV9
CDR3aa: CASSVSFGDFSGYTF
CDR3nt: TGTGCCAGCAGCGTATCATTCGGGGACTTCTCTGGCTACACCTTC